This TCR beta chain was found in a study of CXCR3-negative and CXCR3-positive naive CD8 T cells. Study observations and caveats: Against CXCR3-negative naive cells, CXCR3-positive naive cells showed more hydrophobic TRB CDR3s. Memory CD8+ T cell repertoires were far less diverse than both naive subsets.

The TRB libraries of cDNA were built by UMI-labeled 5' RACE. After re-calling the 5' RACE reads, TCRdb lists one entry per CDR3 protein, DNA absent. The ten top clones account for roughly 0.62%, within a sample of tens of thousands of distinct CDR3 sequences. As for this clonotype: Its antigen remains unidentified.

From germline, CDR1 is MNHEY and CDR2 SMNVEV (reference sequence). This CDR3 has 15 amino acids. The chain recombines TRBV27 with TRBJ2-5. Source material: naive CXCR3+ CD8+ T cells from blood. Subset reported: CD45RO-CCR7+CD27+CD95- naive CD8+ T cells expressing CXCR3 (TNR3+). The TCR originated in a human donor in good health. Some clones in this sample may be carry-over from other donors' samples. CDR3 loop: CASSLAGANQETQYF.